This section outlines one TCR beta chain sequence together with its context. The antigen is undetermined. This sample stems from a study of shared clonotypes between healthy human individuals. About the research overall: The plates for each donor numbered three CD4 naive, three CD4 memory, two CD8 naive and one CD8 memory. General observations from the study: Larger estimated richness was generally recorded for naive subsets relative to memory subsets.

The CDR3 totals 15 residues. Germline-derived CDR1 and CDR2 are LNHDA and SQIVND (reference sequence). The germline V and J ends were trimmed by 5 bases and 4 bases, with 18 bases remaining between them. Profiling relied on immunoSEQ multiplex PCR, and the TCRdb table lists in-frame clones only, not all of them. The sample shows fewer than 2.5 million clones, 93% of them seen only once. The split of CD4+ cells yielded CD45RA+ naive and CD45RA-negative memory subsets. The sample was naive CD4+ T cells from PBMCs. Subset: CD45RA+ positively selected. The clonotype originates from a man younger than 35 in good health. Some clones in this sample may be carry-over from other donors' samples. V gene TRBV19 combines with J gene TRBJ2-7; D assignment may be TRBD1 or TRBD2 (5 bases each). This chain's CDR3 is CASSPPGRWSYEQYF. The DNA of the CDR3 is TGTGCCAGTAGTCCCCCGGGGCGATGGTCGTACGAGCAGTACTTC.